The 10 T cell receptor beta chains below all came from one sample that was sequenced in a study of shared clonotypes between healthy human individuals. The assay was immunoSEQ multiplex PCR, and TCRdb's table has in-frame clones only and misses some. The sample contains under 2.5 million clones, around 93% of which appear only once. Specimen: naive CD4+ T cells from PBMCs. The subset denotes: CD45RA+ positively selected. The receptors originated from a man between 18 and 29 years old in good health. Some clones in this sample may be carry-over from other donors' samples.

The chain employs TRBV15 and TRBJ2-7, with D perhaps TRBD2 (6 bases). The CDR3 totals 17 residues. Germline V CDR1 and CDR2: LNHNV, YYDKDF (reference sequence). Trimming shortened V by 0 bases and J by 6 bases, and 21 bases separated the two germline ends. The CDR3 spells CATSRDWMDYTPGEQYF. The CDR3 nucleotides read TGTGCCACCAGCAGAGATTGGATGGACTACACCCCGGGCGAGCAGTACTTC.

This clone appeared a single time. The CDR3 does not close with the conserved phenylalanine or tryptophan, likely indicating a read error. The limits of the CDR3 on the DNA are not certain, so only TCRdb's listed CDR3 is given. The gene calls are TRBV21-1 and TRBJ2-4; the DNA was not used to check the table's D call, TRBD1. TRBV21-1 is an annotated pseudogene. The CDR3 region is 17 residues in length, termini included. The CDR3 loop reads CASRKLGFRDRFLIPSL.

J is TRBJ2-1 and V is TRBV6-5; possibly TRBD2 for D (6 bases). V dropped 5 bases and J dropped 1 base, with 9 bases sitting between them. Germline V gives CDR1 MNHEY, CDR2 SVGAGI. This CDR3 has 14 amino acids. CDR3 sequence (DNA): TGTGCCAGCAGTAATAGCGGATCCTACAATGAGCAGTTCTTC. Translated: CASSNSGSYNEQFF.

The chain links TRBV6-6 to TRBJ2-1; TRBD2 matches 8 bases. In germline, CDR1 is MNHNY, CDR2 SVGAGI (reference sequence). Trimming cost V 7 bases and J 10 bases; bases outside gene matches: 12. The CDR3 is 14 amino acids. The CDR3 sequence is CASTSRVAGREQFF. DNA for the CDR3: TGTGCCAGCACCTCCCGGGTAGCGGGGCGGGAGCAGTTCTTC.

Note on this clone: Other DNA sequences in this sample translate to the same CDR3. This rearrangement joins TRBV5-1 to TRBJ2-3; possible D gene TRBD2, 6 bases. The CDR3 is 13 residues long. V was shortened by 0 bases and J by 6 bases, with 8 bases between the two germline ends. The germline V gene has CDR1 SGHRS and CDR2 YFSETQ. The CDR3 sequence is CASSLDLADTQYF. The CDR3 region has the DNA TGCGCCAGCAGCTTGGACCTAGCGGATACGCAGTATTTT.

J is TRBJ2-3 and V is TRBV19; D is uncertain. V was cut by 3 bases and J by 4 bases, with 8 bases left in between. The CDR3 extends over 13 amino acids. Per the germline V gene, CDR1 is LNHDA and CDR2 is SQIVND (reference sequence). CDR3 protein: CASSINAADTQYF. In nucleotides, the CDR3 is TGTGCCAGTAGTATTAATGCTGCAGATACGCAGTATTTT. Combining the CDR3 with reference TRBV19 and TRBJ2-3 gives the whole variable domain DGGITQSPKYLFRKEGQNVTLSCEQNLNHDAMYWYRQDPGQGLRLIYYSQIVNDFQKGDIAEGYSVSREKKESFPLTVTSAQKNPTAFYLCASSINAADTQYFGPGTRLTVL.

The V gene is TRBV5-1, the J gene TRBJ2-3; 7 bases line up with TRBD1. Germline CDR1 reads SGHRS; CDR2 reads YFSETQ. V shed 3 bases and J 2 bases; nucleotides not matched to a gene: 6. CDR3 length: 15 amino acids. The CDR3 protein is CASSSGTANTDTQYF. DNA for the CDR3: TGCGCCAGCAGCTCTGGGACAGCCAACACAGATACGCAGTATTTT.

CDR3 protein: CASSLGNTQYF. The DNA for the CDR3 is TGTGCCAGCAGCTTAGGGAATACGCAGTATTTT. The V call is TRBV7-2, the J call TRBJ2-3, with unresolved D. The CDR3 extends over 11 amino acids. V lost 1 base to trimming and J lost 7 bases, with 3 bases between them. The germline V gene encodes CDR1 SGHTA and CDR2 FQGNSA.

The chain uses TRBV19 and TRBJ1-5; TRBD1 matches at 8 bases. In germline, CDR1 is LNHDA, CDR2 SQIVND (reference sequence). The CDR3 runs to 17 residues. V lost 5 bases and J lost 1; bases outside the gene matches: 10. The chain's CDR3 is CASSDTSRGRSNQPQHF. The CDR3 region has the DNA TGTGCCAGTAGTGACACGTCCAGGGGGCGGAGCAATCAGCCCCAGCATTTT.

The genes are TRBV5-4 and TRBJ2-2, with 9 bases lining up with TRBD1. The CDR3 covers 15 residues. The germline gives CDR1 SGHNT, CDR2 YYREEE (reference sequence). V dropped 4 bases and J dropped 7; count of bases not matched to a gene: 8. The CDR3 loop is CASSRNRGPGGELFF. The CDR3 DNA is TGTGCCAGCAGCCGAAACAGGGGGCCGGGCGGGGAGCTGTTTTTT.